This TCR beta chain was found in a study of T cells in localized non-small cell lung cancer. Study-level findings and limits: Appearances in adjacent lung were noted for a median 57 of the top 100 tumor clones. Heterogeneity remains possible, as sequencing covered one tumor region only. Uninvolved adjacent lung showed the highest T cell clonality, exceeding tumor.

The length of the CDR3 is 16 residues. Trimming took 1 base from V and 0 from J, leaving 10 bases between them. Looked up from germline, CDR1 is SGHTA and CDR2 is FQGTGA. Of note for this clone: Its matching antigen is unknown.

Libraries were prepared by immunoSEQ multiplex PCR; TCRdb keeps only in-frame clonotypes and omits some of them. The sample lists fewer than 90,000 clones, about 78% occurring once. The chain joins TRBV7-3 to TRBJ2-1, with D maybe TRBD2 (5 bases). The sequence derives from a man aged 40 to 70 with stage II squamous cell lung carcinoma. The starting material was PBMCs, obtained before any cancer treatment. CDR3 DNA: TGTGCCAGCAGCTTAAAAGTTGGGAGCTCCTACAATGAGCAGTTCTTC. This sequence encodes CASSLKVGSSYNEQFF.